These 19 T cell receptor beta chains share one sample of origin, sequenced in a study of technical replicates of blood from a handful of donors. The data were produced by immunoSEQ multiplex PCR, yet TCRdb's version contains in-frame clones alone and is incomplete. This repertoire shows over 80,000 clones, 96% found once; its top ten account for roughly 0.33%. The sequencing input was T cells isolated from PBMCs. The source is a human donor in good health.

This clone was found once. This chain uses TRBV10-3 with TRBJ1-3, with 8 bases identical to TRBD1. This CDR3 is 14 amino acids long. V was pared by 9 bases and J by 2 bases, with 6 bases of the junction left unmatched. Per the germline V gene, CDR1 is ENHRY and CDR2 is SYGVKD. The CDR3, as DNA: TGTGCCATAACAGGGGGAAGCCCTGGAAACACCATATATTTT. This encodes CAITGGSPGNTIYF.

The rearrangement joins TRBV30 to TRBJ1-2, with 10 bases lining up with TRBD1. Germline V lookup: CDR1 GTSNPN, CDR2 SVGIG (reference sequence). V lost 8 bases and J lost 8; bases outside the gene matches: 8. The CDR3 totals 12 residues. The CDR3 protein is CADFGTGEGYTF. The CDR3 coding sequence is TGTGCCGACTTTGGGACAGGGGAAGGCTACACCTTC.

The genes are TRBV7-9 and TRBJ1-5; D is possibly TRBD1 (5 bases). Germline CDR1 and CDR2: SEHNR and FQNEAQ (reference sequence). V dropped 5 bases and J dropped 4 bases, with 15 bases sitting between them. There are 15 residues in the CDR3. CDR3: CASSPPAGDNQPQHF. As DNA, the CDR3 is TGTGCCAGCAGCCCTCCCGCGGGGGATAATCAGCCCCAGCATTTT.

The V call is TRBV2, the J call TRBJ1-4, with D perhaps matching TRBD1 (5 bases). This CDR3 is built from 15 residues. Germline loops: CDR1 SNHLY, CDR2 FYNNEI. V lost 2 bases to trimming and J lost 2 bases, with 9 bases between them. The CDR3 nucleotides are TGTGCCAGCAGTGAATTGGGGGGGACTAATGAAAAACTGTTTTTT. Protein sequence: CASSELGGTNEKLFF.

This clone was seen only a few times. This chain joins TRBV19 and TRBJ1-5, with 8 bases fitting TRBD1. Germline CDR1 LNHDA, CDR2 SQIVND (reference sequence). CDR3 size: 16 residues. V dropped 3 bases and J dropped 3; count of bases not matched to a gene: 7. The CDR3 nucleotides read TGTGCCAGTAGTATCGGAGACAGGGGCTTCAATCAGCCCCAGCATTTT. It specifies CASSIGDRGFNQPQHF.

This chain uses TRBV5-1 with TRBJ2-5; 7 bases agree with TRBD2. The germline V gene has CDR1 SGHRS and CDR2 YFSETQ. This CDR3 region has 17 residues. The V and J ends lost 0 bases and 2 bases, in that order; junction bases with no gene match: 10. The CDR3 nucleotides are TGCGCCAGCAGCTTGGAACCTAGCGGAGCCCTTCAAGAGACCCAGTACTTC. The encoded protein is CASSLEPSGALQETQYF.

This chain joins TRBV11-2 and TRBJ1-2, with no clear D. The CDR3 covers 12 residues. The V end was cut by 1 base, the J end by 6 bases, with 6 bases between. Germline V gene sequence: CDR1 SGHAT, CDR2 FQNNGV. The CDR3 coding sequence is TGTGCCAGCAGCTTAGGAGGGAATGGCTACACCTTC. The encoded protein is CASSLGGNGYTF.

The gene calls are TRBV28 and TRBJ2-7; D gene unclear. This CDR3 region has 16 residues. Trimming took off 6 bases at V and 2 bases at J, with 20 bases between the two ends. Germline V gives CDR1 MDHEN, CDR2 SYDVKM. The DNA of the CDR3 is TGTGCCAGCAGCCTCCCCCGTGAGGTCATAACCTACGAGCAGTACTTC. It encodes CASSLPREVITYEQYF.

The rearrangement joins TRBV5-4 to TRBJ2-7, with D tentatively TRBD1 (5 bases). Trimming shortened V by 2 bases and J by 2 bases, and 14 bases separated the two germline ends. Germline assignment: CDR1 SGHNT and CDR2 YYREEE (reference sequence). The CDR3 runs 15 residues. DNA of the CDR3: TGTGCCAGCAGCTTATTCTACCAGGGCACCTACGAGCAGTACTTC. Protein sequence: CASSLFYQGTYEQYF.

This chain uses TRBV5-4 with TRBJ2-7; TRBD1 matches 11 bases. J was trimmed by 4 bases and V by 4 bases; bases with no gene match: 4. CDR3 size: 14 residues. Germline CDR1 reads SGHNT; CDR2 reads YYREEE (reference sequence). The DNA of the CDR3 is TGTGCCAGCAGCGAGGACAGGGGGCTATACGAGCAGTACTTC. Protein sequence: CASSEDRGLYEQYF.

This chain links TRBV2 with TRBJ2-7; D is perhaps TRBD2 (6 bases). Trimming took off 6 bases at V and 3 bases at J, with 9 bases between the two ends. This CDR3 has 12 amino acids. Germline lookup yields CDR1 SNHLY and CDR2 FYNNEI. For the CDR3, the DNA is TGTGCCAGCAGGCGGGATTACTACGAGCAGTACTTC. Translation: CASRRDYYEQYF.

The sample holds a few counts of this clone. The chain is built from TRBV5-1 and TRBJ1-1; 7 bases map to TRBD1. V dropped 4 bases and J dropped 5; count of bases not matched to a gene: 14. Per the germline V gene, CDR1 is SGHRS and CDR2 is YFSETQ. The CDR3 covers 16 residues. The CDR3 loop is CASSPTTGARGTEAFF. CDR3 DNA: TGCGCCAGCAGCCCAACTACAGGGGCGAGAGGGACTGAAGCTTTCTTT.

The chain couples TRBV2 to TRBJ2-5; tentatively, D is TRBD2 (6 bases). Per the germline V gene, CDR1 is SNHLY and CDR2 is FYNNEI. The CDR3 has 16 residues. Trimming stripped 6 bases from V and 2 bases from J, with 19 bases between. The CDR3 DNA reads TGTGCCAGCAGACAAATGGGGGACTCACAACAAGAGACCCAGTACTTC. It is translated as CASRQMGDSQQETQYF.

V gene TRBV28 combines with J gene TRBJ2-1; 11 bases map to TRBD2. V lost 5 bases to trimming and J lost 7 bases; unmatched junction nucleotides: 13. The CDR3 extends over 17 amino acids. Germline V gene data show CDR1 as MDHEN and CDR2 as SYDVKM. CDR3 residues: CASSRASGRPFGNEQFF. The CDR3 nucleotides are TGTGCCAGCAGTCGAGCTAGCGGGAGGCCTTTTGGTAATGAGCAGTTCTTC.

Concerning this clone: Germline is not matched at one junction end, which may reflect a read error. The V and J genes are TRBV9 and TRBJ1-2, with TRBD1 matching over 10 bases. Germline lookup yields CDR1 SGDLS and CDR2 YYNGEE. There are 18 residues in the CDR3. The DNA for the CDR3 is TGTGCCAGCAGCGTATCCAGCCACGGGACAGGGGTGAACTTTGGCTACACCTTC. This codes for CASSVSSHGTGVNFGYTF. The variable domain in full, with the rest retrieved from reference TRBV9 and TRBJ1-2, is DSGVTQTPKHLITATGQRVTLRCSPRSGDLSVYWYQQSLDQGLQFLIQYYNGEERAKGNILERFSAQQFPDLHSELNLSSLELGDSALYFCASSVSSHGTGVNFGYTFGSGTRLTVV.

The J gene is TRBJ2-7, the V gene TRBV5-1; 11 bases align to TRBD2. The CDR3 is made up of 14 amino acids. Germline V CDR1 and CDR2: SGHRS, YFSETQ. V lost 2 bases to trimming and J lost 9 bases; unmatched junction nucleotides: 7. DNA of the CDR3: TGCGCCAGCAGCTTAGCACTAGCGGGGGAAGGGCAGTACTTC. Its translation: CASSLALAGEGQYF.

V is TRBV10-3 and J is TRBJ1-4, with D perhaps TRBD1 (5 bases). The CDR3 length is 14 residues. V was cut by 3 bases and J by 8 bases, with 13 bases left in between. Germline V lookup: CDR1 ENHRY, CDR2 SYGVKD. The CDR3 spells CAISDDRKGEKLFF. The DNA of the CDR3 is TGTGCCATCAGTGACGACAGAAAAGGGGAAAAACTGTTTTTT.

The gene calls are TRBV5-1 and TRBJ2-1; 11 bases agree with TRBD1. This CDR3 spans 15 amino acids. The V segment lost 3 bases and the J segment 4 bases; nucleotides outside the gene matches: 3. The germline V gene has CDR1 SGHRS and CDR2 YFSETQ. CDR3: CASSSGTGGYNEQFF. The CDR3, as DNA: TGCGCCAGCAGCTCCGGGACAGGGGGATACAATGAGCAGTTCTTC. Full variable domain (rest looked up from reference TRBV5-1 and TRBJ2-1): KAGVTQTPRYLIKTRGQQVTLSCSPISGHRSVSWYQQTPGQGLQFLFEYFSETQRNKGNFPGRFSGRQFSNSRSEMNVSTLELGDSALYLCASSSGTGGYNEQFFGPGTRLTVL.

The V call is TRBV30, the J call TRBJ2-3; weak D call: TRBD1 (5 bases). The CDR3 spans 14 residues. Germline loops: CDR1 GTSNPN, CDR2 SVGIG (reference sequence). The ends were cut back, 6 bases at V and 0 bases at J, with 13 bases in the middle. The CDR3 DNA is TGTGCCTGCCAGGGAAGGGTTAGCACAGATACGCAGTATTTT. Translating it yields CACQGRVSTDTQYF.